The present entry profiles one T cell receptor beta chain with its context. These data are taken from a study of OX40 agonist ivuxolimab in advanced cancers. TCRdb's copy holds only in-frame clones and misses some; the assay was immunoSEQ multiplex PCR. The repertoire has 40,000 to 55,000 clones, around 93% of them found once; the top ten carry approximately 24%. Trimming removed 3 bases from V and 2 bases from J, with 11 bases in between. The CDR3 has 14 residues. Looked up from germline, CDR1 is SGDLS and CDR2 is YYNGEE. The receptor was isolated from an adult with an advanced solid tumor such as melanoma, head and neck, liver or kidney cancer. Here the sequenced sample was CD4+ or CD8+ T cells sorted from blood, taken in a trial of the OX40 agonist ivuxolimab. The chain carries TRBV9 and TRBJ1-2; a weak D match, TRBD1 (6 bases). CDR3 DNA sequence: TGTGCCAGCAGCGGATACACAGGGAACTATGGCTACACCTTC. Its translation: CASSGYTGNYGYTF.